Given below is one T cell receptor beta chain in context. This specimen comes from a study of blood T cell repertoires in COVID-19. Original methodology: Amplification of reference gene primers was used by the study to estimate nucleated cell counts. The repertoire was sequenced with immunoSEQ multiplex PCR; TCRdb's copy has only in-frame clones and lacks some. That table gives V, J and clone size, and the DNA gave D and trimming. There are roughly 280,000 clones in the sample; about nine tenths occur only once, and about 10% lies in the top ten. This CDR3 spans 16 amino acids. V was clipped by 4 bases and J by 1 base; unmatched bases: 8. Germline values: CDR1 SGHRS, CDR2 YFSETQ.

The receptor comes from a young woman with COVID-19, enrolled during active disease. The sample consisted of peripheral blood. This chain connects TRBV5-1 to TRBJ2-7; 10 bases are shared with TRBD1. The chain's CDR3 is CASSPVGQGGSYEQYF. The CDR3 bases are TGCGCCAGCAGCCCCGTAGGACAGGGGGGGTCCTACGAGCAGTACTTC. Complete variable domain (other parts from reference TRBV5-1 and TRBJ2-7): KAGVTQTPRYLIKTRGQQVTLSCSPISGHRSVSWYQQTPGQGLQFLFEYFSETQRNKGNFPGRFSGRQFSNSRSEMNVSTLELGDSALYLCASSPVGQGGSYEQYFGPGTRLTVT.